A single T cell receptor beta chain is shown here with its context. Its antigen is still unknown. The data stem from a study of cytomegalovirus exposure and HLA in healthy donors. Both 60 Vbeta primers and 13 Jbeta primers went into the PCR. TCRdb keeps only in-frame clones here, not all; method: immunoSEQ multiplex PCR. The table gives 120,000 to 150,000 clones; the top ten clones make up 2% to 2.5% of it. CDR1 and CDR2 (germline): SGHNT, YENEEA. The CDR3 contains 16 residues. With 1 base clipped from V and 9 bases from J, the junction kept 11 bases outside the gene matches. Findings of the study overall: A later analysis reportedly identified an Asian-associated ancestry cluster as carrying fewer N-insertions than the approximately 670-donor mean.

The sample consisted of PBMCs. V is TRBV11-3 and J is TRBJ2-1; 8 nucleotides line up with TRBD2. The TCR sequence derives from a woman aged 18-35 years in good health and CMV-seronegative. CDR3 sequence reads: CASSLGGLAAGGEQFF. Written as DNA, the CDR3 is TGTGCCAGCAGCTTAGGAGGCCTAGCGGCGGGGGGTGAGCAGTTCTTC.